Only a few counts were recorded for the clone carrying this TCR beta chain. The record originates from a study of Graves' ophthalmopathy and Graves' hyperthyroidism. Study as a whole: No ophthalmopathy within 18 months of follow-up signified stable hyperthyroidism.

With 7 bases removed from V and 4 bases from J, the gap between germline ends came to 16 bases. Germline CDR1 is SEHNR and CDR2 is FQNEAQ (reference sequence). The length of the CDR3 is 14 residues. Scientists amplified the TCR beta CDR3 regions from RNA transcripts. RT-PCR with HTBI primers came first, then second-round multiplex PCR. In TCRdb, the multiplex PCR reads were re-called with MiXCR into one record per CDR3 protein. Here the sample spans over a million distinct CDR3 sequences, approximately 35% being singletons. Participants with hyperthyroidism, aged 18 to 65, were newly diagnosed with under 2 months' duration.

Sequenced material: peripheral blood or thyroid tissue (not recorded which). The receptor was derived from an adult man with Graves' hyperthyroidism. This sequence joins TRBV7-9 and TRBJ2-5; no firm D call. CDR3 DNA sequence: TGTGCCAGCACCTCGTTTGGGATGCCAGAGACCCAGTACTTC. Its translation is CASTSFGMPETQYF.